Presented here are 23 T cell receptor beta chains from one specimen sequenced in a study of T cell clonotyping in hematopoietic cell transplantation. Sequenced by immunoSEQ multiplex PCR; TCRdb stores in-frame clones only, minus some. This table has approximately 44,000 clones, 95% appearing once. The sample comprised peripheral blood mononuclear cells. Receptors originate from a man younger than 45 in good health. Some clones in this sample may be carry-over from other donors' samples.

This clone was recorded only once. The chain joins TRBV29-1 to TRBJ2-1; 8 bases align to TRBD1. CDR3 size: 14 residues. CDR1 SQVTM and CDR2 ANQGSEA come from the germline V gene. V shed 6 bases, J shed 2 bases, and the junction held 6 bases outside the gene matches. In DNA form, the CDR3 reads TGCAGCGTCCAAGGACAGGGCACCTACAATGAGCAGTTCTTC. Encoded protein: CSVQGQGTYNEQFF.

The table lists this clone with a few counts. CDR3: CASSSTSVSYNEQFF. The CDR3 DNA reads as TGTGCCAGCAGCTCGACTAGCGTATCCTACAATGAGCAGTTCTTC. V gene TRBV7-3 combines with J gene TRBJ2-1; 8 nucleotides align to TRBD2. The germline V gene encodes CDR1 SGHTA and CDR2 FQGTGA. With 4 bases clipped from V and 1 base from J, the junction kept 3 bases outside the gene matches. The CDR3 runs to 15 residues. The full variable domain, in which reference TRBV7-3 and TRBJ2-1 provide the parts outside the CDR3, is GAGVSQTPSNKVTEKGKYVELRCDPISGHTALYWYRQSLGQGPEFLIYFQGTGAADDSGLPNDRFFAVRPEGSVSTLKIQRTERGDSAVYLCASSSTSVSYNEQFFGPGTRLTVL.

The CDR3 is CASSPSSGQFEQYF. The CDR3 DNA is TGTGCCAGCAGCCCGAGTTCCGGGCAATTCGAGCAGTACTTC. V and J are TRBV7-8 and TRBJ2-7; D remains unclear. In germline, CDR1 is SGHVS, CDR2 FQNEAQ. Trimming took off 5 bases at V and 6 bases at J, with 17 bases between the two ends. The CDR3 extends over 14 amino acids.

The chain has TRBV19 and TRBJ1-3; D might be TRBD1 (6 bases). The V end lost 3 bases, the J end lost 0 bases, and 6 bases lay between the germline ends. This CDR3 is 14 amino acids long. Looked up from germline, CDR1 is LNHDA and CDR2 is SQIVND (reference sequence). The CDR3 DNA follows: TGTGCCAGTAGTATGACAGGCTCTGGAAACACCATATATTTT. It yields the protein CASSMTGSGNTIYF.

This sequence joins TRBV5-1 and TRBJ1-1, with a possible D match to TRBD1 (5 bases). Germline-derived CDR1 and CDR2 are SGHRS and YFSETQ. Trimming took 5 bases from V and 7 from J, leaving 15 bases between them. The CDR3 length is 13 residues. CDR3 DNA: TGCGCCAGCAGATTAGTTAGGGGAGGTGAAGCTTTCTTT. It translates to CASRLVRGGEAFF.

This chain uses TRBV5-1 with TRBJ2-7, with 7 positions matching TRBD2. V trimming: 0 bases; J trimming: 3 bases; junction bases outside the gene matches: 6. The CDR3 runs 15 residues. In germline, CDR1 is SGHRS, CDR2 YFSETQ. Written as DNA, the CDR3 is TGCGCCAGCAGCTTGGGTCTGGGGGGGGACTACGAGCAGTACTTC. Translating it yields CASSLGLGGDYEQYF.

The DNA of the CDR3 is TGTGCCAGTAGTCCCCGTTGGGGGGACGGGAACTCTGGGGCCAACGTCCTGACTTTC. It encodes CASSPRWGDGNSGANVLTF. The chain couples TRBV19 to TRBJ2-6; D might be TRBD2 (6 bases). Germline CDR1 is LNHDA and CDR2 is SQIVND (reference sequence). There are 19 residues in the CDR3. The ends were cut back, 5 bases at V and 0 bases at J, with 20 bases in the middle.

The chain links TRBV10-2 to TRBJ2-7, with D perhaps matching TRBD1 (5 bases). V was cut by 0 bases and J by 0 bases, with 9 bases left in between. Germline values: CDR1 WSHSY, CDR2 SAAADI. This CDR3 has 15 residues. CDR3 nucleotides: TGCGCCAGCAGTGAGTCACTCGACAGCTCCTACGAGCAGTACTTC. The encoded protein is CASSESLDSSYEQYF.

The V and J genes are TRBV5-8 and TRBJ2-1; 8 bases align to TRBD1. J lost 5 bases, V lost 3 bases, and 13 bases had no gene match. Germline CDR1 and CDR2: SGHTS and YDEGEE. The CDR3 is made up of 17 amino acids. The CDR3 coding sequence is TGTGCCAGCAGCTATCATCTACAGGGGGGTGTGAACAATGAGCAGTTCTTC. As protein: CASSYHLQGGVNNEQFF. Supplemented by reference TRBV5-8 and TRBJ2-1, the full variable domain reads EAGVTQSPTHLIKTRGQQATLRCSPISGHTSVYWYQQALGLGLQFLLWYDEGEERNRGNFPPRFSGRQFPNYSSELNVNALELEDSALYLCASSYHLQGGVNNEQFFGPGTRLTVL.

The V call is TRBV7-3, the J call TRBJ2-3; 10 nucleotides line up with TRBD2. Germline lookup yields CDR1 SGHTA and CDR2 FQGTGA. V lost 5 bases, J lost 1 base, and 3 bases stayed unmatched. This CDR3 spans 15 amino acids. The CDR3 DNA is TGTGCCAGCAGCCTAGGACTAGCGGGCACAGATACGCAGTATTTT. Translation gives CASSLGLAGTDTQYF. Based on the CDR3 plus reference TRBV7-3 and TRBJ2-3, the full variable domain is GAGVSQTPSNKVTEKGKYVELRCDPISGHTALYWYRQSLGQGPEFLIYFQGTGAADDSGLPNDRFFAVRPEGSVSTLKIQRTERGDSAVYLCASSLGLAGTDTQYFGPGTRLTVL.

This rearrangement joins TRBV19 to TRBJ1-3; the D gene is possibly TRBD1 (6 bases). V was trimmed by 6 bases and J by 2 bases, leaving 14 bases between them. Germline CDR1 and CDR2: LNHDA and SQIVND (reference sequence). This CDR3 spans 15 amino acids. The CDR3 nucleotides are TGTGCCAGTAGCGACAGGAACTCAGCTGGAAACACCATATATTTT. Protein sequence: CASSDRNSAGNTIYF.

V is TRBV4-1 and J is TRBJ1-4; D is ambiguous. The germline CDR1 and CDR2 sequences are MGHRA and YSYEKL. This CDR3 is 15 amino acids long. V was clipped by 4 bases and J by 0 bases, with 9 bases between them. CDR3 sequence: CASSLRVATNEKLFF. CDR3 nucleotides: TGCGCCAGCAGCCTACGGGTTGCAACTAATGAAAAACTGTTTTTT.

V usage is TRBV4-2 and J usage is TRBJ2-6; TRBD1 might be the D (6 bases). Germline CDR1 and CDR2: LGHNA and YNFKEQ. The CDR3 runs 17 residues. Trimming pared 0 bases from V and 4 bases from J, leaving 13 bases between. The DNA of the CDR3 is TGTGCCAGCAGCCAAGACGGGACAAGGGCCGGGGCCAACGTCCTGACTTTC. As protein: CASSQDGTRAGANVLTF.

The J gene is TRBJ1-1, the V gene TRBV5-1; D ambiguous. Germline V CDR1 and CDR2: SGHRS, YFSETQ. The length of the CDR3 is 14 residues. V was clipped by 2 bases and J by 1 base, with 9 bases between them. CDR3: CASSLPEGNTEAFF. The CDR3, as DNA: TGCGCCAGCAGCTTACCCGAAGGGAACACTGAAGCTTTCTTT.

V gene TRBV11-2 combines with J gene TRBJ2-5; no definite D call. The ends were cut back, 0 bases at V and 7 bases at J, with 6 bases in the middle. The CDR3 has 12 residues. Per the germline V gene, CDR1 is SGHAT and CDR2 is FQNNGV. The CDR3 spells CASSLEMGTQYF. In DNA form, the CDR3 reads TGTGCCAGCAGCTTAGAGATGGGGACCCAGTACTTC.

V and J are TRBV7-8 and TRBJ2-7; 8 positions agree with TRBD1. Germline V gene data show CDR1 as SGHVS and CDR2 as FQNEAQ. J lost 5 bases, V lost 5 bases, and 5 bases had no gene match. The CDR3 length is 13 residues. The CDR3 loop reads CASSLAGGNEQYF. DNA of the CDR3: TGTGCCAGCAGCCTCGCAGGGGGCAACGAGCAGTACTTC.

This chain joins TRBV27 and TRBJ2-2, with TRBD2 matching 7 bases. Per germline, CDR1 MNHEY and CDR2 SMNVEV (reference sequence). The V and J ends lost 7 bases and 3 bases, in that order; junction bases with no gene match: 5. The CDR3 spans 14 residues. Here the CDR3 DNA reads TGTGCCAGCATGGGGGACTACTACACCGGGGAGCTGTTTTTT. This codes for CASMGDYYTGELFF.

The chain employs TRBV10-2 and TRBJ2-2; possible D gene TRBD2, 5 bases. This CDR3 contains 16 residues. Deletions cut 3 bases from V and 1 base from J, with 12 bases between. Germline V gene sequence: CDR1 WSHSY, CDR2 SAAADI. The CDR3 here is CASSDRSGRNTGELFF. The CDR3 coding sequence is TGCGCCAGCAGTGATCGAAGTGGGAGGAACACCGGGGAGCTGTTTTTT.

The rearrangement uses TRBV7-3 and TRBJ2-5; 7 positions match TRBD2. Losses at the gene ends were 6 bases for V and 1 base for J; bases not matched to a gene: 2. The CDR3 consists of 13 residues. Looked up from germline, CDR1 is SGHTA and CDR2 is FQGTGA. CDR3 coding DNA: TGTGCCAGCAGTGGGACTATCCAAGAGACCCAGTACTTC. It codes for CASSGTIQETQYF.

The chain couples TRBV7-2 to TRBJ2-7, with no clear D. This CDR3 region has 14 residues. V lost 1 base, J lost 1 base, and 8 bases lay in between. The germline gives CDR1 SGHTA, CDR2 FQGNSA. CDR3 DNA: TGTGCCAGCAGCTTAGATATCGGTTCCTACGAGCAGTACTTC. This codes for CASSLDIGSYEQYF.

This clone was seen only once. The chain recombines TRBV6-5 with TRBJ2-7; D is possibly TRBD1 (5 bases). This CDR3 spans 14 amino acids. V was cut by 0 bases and J by 10 bases, with 16 bases left in between. The germline V gene encodes CDR1 MNHEY and CDR2 SVGAGI. This CDR3 is CASSYSIIQVEQYF. CDR3 in DNA: TGTGCCAGCAGTTACTCGATAATACAGGTCGAACAGTACTTC.

The genes are TRBV11-3 and TRBJ2-6, with 7 bases fitting TRBD1. Germline values: CDR1 SGHNT, CDR2 YENEEA. V was pared by 5 bases and J by 0 bases, with 10 bases of the junction left unmatched. CDR3 length: 18 residues. DNA for the CDR3: TGTGCCAGCAGCGGACAGGTGGGGGCCCTCTCTGGGGCCAACGTCCTGACTTTC. This encodes CASSGQVGALSGANVLTF.

On this clone itself: This CDR3 is also generated by other DNA sequences in the sample. The chain combines TRBV7-3 with TRBJ1-1; D unresolved. The CDR3 loop spans 13 amino acids. Germline V lookup: CDR1 SGHTA, CDR2 FQGTGA. Deletions cut 4 bases from V and 1 base from J, with 7 bases between. CDR3 loop: CASSSSGNTEAFF. The CDR3 bases are TGTGCCAGCAGCTCTTCTGGGAACACTGAAGCTTTCTTT.